The next 24 T cell receptor beta chains were all read from a single sample in a study of OX40 agonist ivuxolimab in advanced cancers. The data were produced by immunoSEQ multiplex PCR, yet TCRdb's version contains in-frame clones alone and is incomplete. Altogether nearly 60,000 clones are present, 75% to 90% being singletons, with the ten largest covering approximately 0.7%. The specimen was CD4+ or CD8+ T cells sorted from blood, collected in a trial of the OX40 agonist ivuxolimab. All receptors come from an adult with an advanced solid tumor such as melanoma, head and neck, liver or kidney cancer.

V is TRBV6-1 and J is TRBJ1-5, with D perhaps TRBD1 (5 bases). The V gene's germline CDR1 is MNHNS and CDR2 SASEGT. V shed 5 bases and J shed 4 bases, with 12 bases lying between them. The CDR3 totals 14 residues. CDR3: CASSSRTLNQPQHF. In DNA form, the CDR3 reads TGTGCCAGCAGTTCTCGGACACTAAATCAGCCCCAGCATTTT.

The rearrangement uses TRBV5-1 and TRBJ1-1; D not resolved. V was trimmed by 0 bases and J by 1 base, leaving 7 bases between them. CDR3 length: 14 residues. Germline V CDR1 and CDR2: SGHRS, YFSETQ. DNA of the CDR3: TGCGCCAGCAGCTTGGGAGGGCAGAACACTGAAGCTTTCTTT. It translates to CASSLGGQNTEAFF.

The chain links TRBV27 to TRBJ1-5; D call uncertain. Germline V lookup: CDR1 MNHEY, CDR2 SMNVEV (reference sequence). CDR3 length: 16 amino acids. V dropped 6 bases and J dropped 4 bases, with 19 bases sitting between them. CDR3 sequence reads: CASSLTGPSYNQPQHF. Here the CDR3 DNA reads TGTGCCAGCAGCCTAACGGGCCCGAGTTATAATCAGCCCCAGCATTTT.

This chain joins TRBV2 and TRBJ2-1; 10 bases fit TRBD1. The CDR3 contains 16 residues. Germline V gene lookup returns CDR1 SNHLY and CDR2 FYNNEI. After removal of 4 bases from V and 3 bases from J, the junction contained 6 bases not matched to a gene. CDR3 region: CASSGRRTGGYNEQFF. The CDR3 nucleotides are TGTGCCAGCAGTGGACGGCGGACAGGGGGCTACAATGAGCAGTTCTTC.

This clone was detected only a few times. The same CDR3 also results from other DNA sequences found in this sample. The rearrangement uses TRBV5-1 and TRBJ1-1; TRBD1 matches at 8 bases. The CDR3 covers 14 residues. V was pared by 3 bases and J by 1 base, with 2 bases of the junction left unmatched. CDR1 and CDR2 from the germline V gene are SGHRS and YFSETQ. CDR3 sequence: CASSSGQGNTEAFF. In DNA form, the CDR3 reads TGCGCCAGCAGCTCCGGACAGGGGAACACTGAAGCTTTCTTT.

V gene TRBV5-1 combines with J gene TRBJ2-7; 13 nucleotides align to TRBD2. J gave up 12 bases and V 0 bases, and 9 bases lay outside the gene matches. Germline-derived CDR1 and CDR2 are SGHRS and YFSETQ. The CDR3 consists of 15 residues. The CDR3, as DNA: TGCGCCAGCAGCTTGGCCGGGACTAGCGGGGTAAGCCTGTACTTC. Protein sequence: CASSLAGTSGVSLYF.

V and J are TRBV19 and TRBJ2-5; TRBD1 agrees at 9 bases. CDR1 is LNHDA and CDR2 is SQIVND in the germline V gene (reference sequence). After removal of 0 bases from V and 5 bases from J, the junction contained 7 bases not matched to a gene. CDR3 size: 16 residues. CDR3 nucleotide sequence: TGTGCCAGTAGTATAGACCGGGGGACAGGGCGGGAGACCCAGTACTTC. This translates into CASSIDRGTGRETQYF.

This chain joins TRBV4-1 and TRBJ2-7; TRBD1 might be the D (6 bases). V was pared by 0 bases and J by 3 bases, with 15 bases between. The CDR3 is 16 residues long. From germline, CDR1 is MGHRA and CDR2 YSYEKL. DNA for the CDR3: TGCGCCAGCAGCCAAGATGGGCAGGGGCCCCTCTACGAGCAGTACTTC. This codes for CASSQDGQGPLYEQYF.

In its sample, this clone was seen once. This chain uses TRBV7-6 with TRBJ2-7; D call uncertain. This CDR3 comprises 12 residues. From germline, CDR1 is SGHVS and CDR2 FNYEAQ. V lost 4 bases and J lost 1, with 5 bases in between. CDR3 amino acids: CASSSASYEQYF. The DNA of the CDR3 is TGTGCCAGCAGCTCCGCGTCCTACGAGCAGTACTTC.

The chain joins TRBV1 to TRBJ2-7; the table calls TRBD2, which could not be checked here. TRBV1 is labeled a pseudogene. The CDR3 contains 16 residues. The CDR3 is CTSSQGGGAPAYEQYF. CDR3 bases: TGCACCAGCAGCCAAGGTGGGGGGGCCCCCGCCTACGAGCAGTACTTC.

V is TRBV10-3 and J is TRBJ1-2; the D is unclear. V lost 0 bases, J lost 10 bases, and 15 bases lay in between. The CDR3 contains 14 residues. The V gene's germline CDR1 is ENHRY and CDR2 SYGVKD. Here the CDR3 DNA reads TGTGCCATCAGTGAGTCGGATACTGACATGACCTACACCTTC. Translated, it gives CAISESDTDMTYTF.

The chain joins TRBV5-6 to TRBJ2-5; tentatively, D is TRBD2 (5 bases). TRBJ2-7 explains the end of the DNA better; the J call may be wrong. Germline-derived CDR1 and CDR2 are SGHDT and YYEEEE. The CDR3 contains 14 residues. The CDR3, as DNA: TGTGCCAGCAGCTTGGGCTCCTCGGGGTACGAGCAGTACTTC. Residues: CASSLGSSGYEQYF.

CDR3 DNA sequence: TGTGCCAGCGATGAGGACAGGGGAAACTATGGCTACACCTTC. It specifies CASDEDRGNYGYTF. This chain links TRBV2 with TRBJ1-2, with 9 bases fitting TRBD1. Germline assignment: CDR1 SNHLY and CDR2 FYNNEI. V gave up 8 bases and J gave up 2 bases; unmatched junction bases: 6. CDR3 size: 14 residues.

This chain connects TRBV14 to TRBJ1-2; D gene unclear. Germline V lookup: CDR1 SGHDN, CDR2 FVKESK. V lost 2 bases and J 3 bases, leaving 16 bases between the germline ends. This CDR3 region has 16 residues. The CDR3 loop is CASSQLIRAEDYGYTF. The CDR3 DNA reads TGTGCCAGCAGCCAACTAATCCGGGCGGAGGACTATGGCTACACCTTC.

The chain joins TRBV6-1 to TRBJ1-2; D is perhaps TRBD1 (6 bases). Deletions cut 3 bases from V and 6 bases from J, with 11 bases between. Germline values: CDR1 MNHNS, CDR2 SASEGT. The CDR3 runs to 13 residues. The CDR3: CASSEGQGNGYTF. The CDR3 DNA reads TGTGCCAGCAGTGAGGGGCAGGGGAATGGCTACACCTTC.

The genes are TRBV5-4 and TRBJ2-7; TRBD2 matches at 11 bases. The J segment lost 4 bases and the V segment lost 4 bases, leaving 10 bases of the junction unmatched. This CDR3 is built from 16 residues. Looked up from germline, CDR1 is SGHNT and CDR2 is YYREEE (reference sequence). The CDR3 loop reads CASSQDISGGEYEQYF. The CDR3 nucleotides are TGTGCCAGCAGCCAAGATATTAGCGGGGGGGAGTACGAGCAGTACTTC.

This CDR3 reads CASSLMEEQYF. The CDR3 DNA sequence: TGCGCCAGCAGCTTGATGGAAGAGCAGTACTTC. The chain carries TRBV5-1 and TRBJ2-7, with unresolved D. The ends were cut back, 1 base at V and 7 bases at J, with 6 bases in the middle. Per germline, CDR1 SGHRS and CDR2 YFSETQ. The CDR3 runs to 11 residues.

The CDR3 here is CASSIAFGEGAQDIQYF. The CDR3 DNA sequence: TGTGCCAGTAGTATAGCCTTTGGGGAGGGGGCCCAGGACATTCAGTACTTC. V and J are TRBV19 and TRBJ2-4, with D perhaps given as TRBD1 or TRBD2 (7 bases each). Germline CDR1 reads LNHDA; CDR2 reads SQIVND (reference sequence). This CDR3 is built from 17 residues. Trimming removed 1 base at V and 8 bases at J, with 21 bases between.

This chain links TRBV5-4 with TRBJ2-7, with D perhaps given as TRBD1 or TRBD2 (6 bases each). The CDR3 contains 15 residues. The V gene's germline CDR1 is SGHNT and CDR2 YYREEE (reference sequence). The V gene lost 3 bases and the J gene lost 0 bases, with 13 bases spanning the gap. Written as DNA, the CDR3 is TGTGCCAGCAGCTCGACTAGGGGGTCCTCCTACGAGCAGTACTTC. Translating gives CASSSTRGSSYEQYF. Together with reference TRBV5-4 and TRBJ2-7, the CDR3 gives the full variable domain: ETGVTQSPTHLIKTRGQQVTLRCSSQSGHNTVSWYQQALGQGPQFIFQYYREEENGRGNFPPRFSGLQFPNYSSELNVNALELDDSALYLCASSSTRGSSYEQYFGPGTRLTVT.

V is TRBV19 and J is TRBJ2-3; no clear D. The CDR3 sequence is 14 residues long. Per germline, CDR1 LNHDA and CDR2 SQIVND (reference sequence). Trimming removed 1 base from V and 0 bases from J, with 5 bases in between. CDR3: CASSIGISTDTQYF. The CDR3 region has the DNA TGTGCCAGTAGTATAGGTATTAGCACAGATACGCAGTATTTT. The entire variable domain, with the rest obtained from reference TRBV19 and TRBJ2-3, is as follows: DGGITQSPKYLFRKEGQNVTLSCEQNLNHDAMYWYRQDPGQGLRLIYYSQIVNDFQKGDIAEGYSVSREKKESFPLTVTSAQKNPTAFYLCASSIGISTDTQYFGPGTRLTVL.

V usage is TRBV6-1 and J usage is TRBJ2-5; D may be TRBD2 (6 bases). The CDR3 is 14 amino acids. CDR1 MNHNS and CDR2 SASEGT come from the germline V gene. V was clipped by 5 bases and J by 4 bases, with 14 bases between them. The CDR3 DNA sequence: TGTGCCAGCAGTCCCCGGGACTGGGGAGAGACCCAGTACTTC. It codes for CASSPRDWGETQYF.

This clone is a singleton in its sample. The chain uses TRBV7-3 and TRBJ2-3; no definite D call. Germline CDR1 reads SGHTA; CDR2 reads FQGTGA. CDR3 length equals 16 residues. The V end lost 2 bases, the J end lost 1 base, and 13 bases lay between the germline ends. CDR3 in DNA: TGTGCCAGCAGCTTATATTCTACCCAGGGCACAGATACGCAGTATTTT. The encoded protein is CASSLYSTQGTDTQYF.

CDR3 sequence reads: CAISESDRGYEQYF. Here the CDR3 DNA reads TGTGCCATCAGTGAGTCGGACAGGGGCTACGAGCAGTACTTC. The rearrangement uses TRBV10-3 and TRBJ2-7; 9 nucleotides match TRBD1. V dropped 0 bases and J dropped 3; count of bases not matched to a gene: 0. The CDR3 loop spans 14 amino acids. Germline loops: CDR1 ENHRY, CDR2 SYGVKD.

The chain employs TRBV6-6 and TRBJ1-5, with D possibly TRBD1 on 5 matching bases. There are 16 residues in the CDR3. Germline V gene lookup returns CDR1 MNHNY and CDR2 SVGAGI (reference sequence). V was trimmed by 7 bases and J by 3 bases, leaving 19 bases between them. This chain's CDR3 is CASNGGYGGSNQPQHF. The CDR3 DNA sequence: TGTGCCAGCAATGGGGGGTATGGGGGATCCAATCAGCCCCAGCATTTT.